The present T cell receptor beta chain was sequenced within a study of blood T cell repertoires in COVID-19. Study in general: PBMCs, B-cell-depleted T cells, or T cells provided the cDNA or gDNA that made up the material.

Germline CDR1 and CDR2: LGHDT and YNNKEL (reference sequence). The V segment lost 4 bases and the J segment 2 bases; nucleotides outside the gene matches: 6. This CDR3 has 16 amino acids. Original processing notes: Using reference gene primer amplification, nucleated cell counts were estimated. TCRdb keeps only in-frame clones here, not all; method: immunoSEQ multiplex PCR. From that table come the V and J calls and clone size; the DNA was used to work out D and trimming. The table has 100,000 to 150,000 clones, 79% seen once; the top ten hold approximately 35%. The rearrangement joins TRBV3-1 (or the pseudogene TRBV3-2) to TRBJ2-3, with 10 bases that match TRBD2. The sample comprised peripheral blood. The receptor was derived from a man in his forties with active or convalescent COVID-19. The CDR3 spells CASSPGLAVHTDTQYF. The CDR3, as DNA: TGTGCCAGCAGCCCCGGACTAGCGGTTCACACAGATACGCAGTATTTT.